The present T cell receptor (beta chain) was sequenced within a study of shared clonotypes between healthy human individuals. The CDR3 runs to 15 residues. The germline V gene has CDR1 MNHNS and CDR2 SASEGT. V shed 2 bases and J shed 4 bases, with 14 bases lying between them. The table lists this clone with a few counts. Its target is not known. Measured with immunoSEQ multiplex PCR; TCRdb has only the in-frame clones, and not every one. The sample has about 450,000 clones, roughly 77% seen once. General observations from the study: Donors were few, which limited the genetic and exposure-history diversity represented.

The chain combines TRBV6-1 with TRBJ1-2; a possible D gene is TRBD1 (5 bases). This TCR derives from a woman between 40 and 50 years old in good health. Some clones in this sample may be carry-over from other donors' samples. The sequencing input was PBMCs. The CDR3 sequence: CASSELGVRVYGYTF. CDR3 nucleotide sequence: TGTGCCAGCAGTGAATTAGGCGTCAGGGTCTATGGCTACACCTTC.